The 9 T cell receptor beta chains given below trace back to one sample, sequenced in a study of blood T cell repertoires in COVID-19. Clones were read by immunoSEQ multiplex PCR, and TCRdb kept only the in-frame ones, dropping some. This table has approximately 200,000 clones, more than 75% appearing once. The sample consisted of peripheral blood. All receptors derive from an older person with COVID-19, enrolled during active disease.

CDR3 DNA sequence: TGTGCCAGCAGCCAACCTTGGGGGAGGGACTCCCAGGAGACCCAGTACTTC. Its protein is CASSQPWGRDSQETQYF. This chain joins TRBV3-1 (or the pseudogene TRBV3-2) and TRBJ2-5, with 7 bases that match TRBD2. Germline CDR1 LGHDT, CDR2 YNNKEL (reference sequence). CDR3 size: 17 residues. Trimming at V came to 2 bases and at J to 5 bases, leaving 14 bases not matched to a gene.

In its sample, this clone was seen once. The V gene is TRBV15, the J gene TRBJ1-2; the D gene is possibly TRBD1 (6 bases). The V end was cut by 8 bases, the J end by 4 bases, with 14 bases between. CDR1 LNHNV and CDR2 YYDKDF come from the germline V gene (reference sequence). The CDR3 has 13 amino acids. CDR3 loop: CATGQSRFYGYTF. For the CDR3, the DNA is TGTGCCACCGGACAGTCCCGATTCTATGGCTACACCTTC.

This clone came up once. The chain links TRBV7-3 to TRBJ2-2, with 15 nucleotides matching TRBD2. The germline V gene has CDR1 SGHTA and CDR2 FQGTGA. The trim removed 5 bases at V and 4 bases at J, leaving 2 bases unmatched. The CDR3 totals 16 residues. The CDR3 spells CASSQGLAGGTGELFF. CDR3 DNA: TGTGCCAGCAGCCAGGGACTAGCGGGGGGCACCGGGGAGCTGTTTTTT.

The chain joins TRBV2 to TRBJ1-5; perhaps TRBD1 as D (5 bases). This CDR3 contains 18 residues. Germline loops: CDR1 SNHLY, CDR2 FYNNEI. V lost 0 bases, J lost 0 bases, and 15 bases lay in between. The CDR3 sequence is CASSEANRRTPSNQPQHF. The CDR3 region has the DNA TGTGCCAGCAGTGAAGCAAACAGGAGAACCCCTAGCAATCAGCCCCAGCATTTT.

This chain connects TRBV28 to TRBJ2-5, with TRBD1 matching 7 bases. J gave up 0 bases and V 5 bases, and 6 bases lay outside the gene matches. Germline loops: CDR1 MDHEN, CDR2 SYDVKM. This CDR3 spans 15 amino acids. The CDR3 reads CASSHPDRDQETQYF. Here the CDR3 DNA reads TGTGCCAGCAGTCACCCCGACAGGGACCAAGAGACCCAGTACTTC.

The count of this clone is one. This chain links TRBV11-3 with TRBJ2-2; maybe TRBD2 (5 bases). Trimming pared 4 bases from V and 1 base from J, leaving 13 bases between. Germline-derived CDR1 and CDR2 are SGHNT and YENEEA. The CDR3 is 16 residues long. This CDR3 reads CASSSALRENTGELFF. The CDR3 bases are TGTGCCAGCAGCTCCGCCCTCCGGGAGAACACCGGGGAGCTGTTTTTT.

The rearrangement joins TRBV5-5 to TRBJ2-1; 7 bases line up with TRBD1. CDR3 size: 14 residues. The V segment lost 4 bases and the J segment 7 bases; nucleotides outside the gene matches: 8. Germline loops: CDR1 SGHKS, CDR2 YYEKEE (reference sequence). The CDR3 loop is CASSRTGSPNEQFF. For the CDR3, the DNA is TGTGCCAGCAGCCGGACAGGATCCCCTAATGAGCAGTTCTTC.

This clone was counted a single time. The chain employs TRBV15 and TRBJ2-1; a possible D gene is TRBD2 (6 bases). The CDR3 spans 15 residues. Germline CDR1 is LNHNV and CDR2 is YYDKDF (reference sequence). Trimming cost V 0 bases and J 7 bases, with 13 bases left between them. The CDR3 DNA reads TGTGCCACCAGCAGAGATAAAAGCCGGGGGAATGAGCAGTTCTTC. It codes for CATSRDKSRGNEQFF.

This sequence joins TRBV6-5 and TRBJ1-5, with 9 nucleotides matching TRBD1. Germline V CDR1 and CDR2: MNHEY, SVGAGI. Trimming at V came to 6 bases and at J to 5 bases, leaving 5 bases not matched to a gene. The CDR3 length is 14 residues. In DNA form, the CDR3 reads TGTGCCAGCAGAGCGGACAGGGGAGATCAGCCCCAGCATTTT. This encodes CASRADRGDQPQHF.